A single sample gave rise to the 25 T cell receptor beta chains below, sequenced in a study of cytomegalovirus exposure and HLA in healthy donors. This PCR relied on a set of 60 Vbeta primers and 13 Jbeta primers. The data were produced by immunoSEQ multiplex PCR, yet TCRdb's version contains in-frame clones alone and is incomplete. The table records more than 140,000 clones, about 80% of them present only once. Sequencing was performed on PBMCs. These receptors all come from a male donor in good health and CMV-seronegative.

This clone was seen a handful of times. V and J are TRBV5-1 and TRBJ2-2; 7 positions agree with TRBD1. The germline V gene has CDR1 SGHRS and CDR2 YFSETQ. The junction had 5 bases not matched to a gene; V was cut back by 2 bases and J by 7 bases. This CDR3 region has 14 residues. DNA for the CDR3: TGCGCCAGCAGCTTCCCCCAGGGGGACGGGGAGCTGTTTTTT. It translates to CASSFPQGDGELFF.

J is TRBJ2-1 and V is TRBV5-5, with TRBD1 matching 10 bases. This CDR3 spans 12 amino acids. Germline assignment: CDR1 SGHKS and CDR2 YYEKEE (reference sequence). Trimming removed 4 bases from V and 14 bases from J; junction bases left unmatched: 6. The chain's CDR3 is CASSQTGTGEFF. The CDR3 nucleotides are TGTGCCAGCAGCCAGACCGGGACAGGGGAGTTCTTC.

The CDR3 spells CASSSGSRGMGTDTQYF. In nucleotides, the CDR3 is TGTGCCAGCTCCTCCGGGTCTCGGGGTATGGGCACAGATACGCAGTATTTT. This chain links TRBV18 with TRBJ2-3; D possibly corresponds to TRBD2 (5 bases). The CDR3 is made up of 17 amino acids. With 6 bases removed from V and 1 base from J, the gap between germline ends came to 20 bases. Germline CDR1 reads KGHSH; CDR2 reads LQKENI.

The DNA of the CDR3 is TGTGCCAGCAGCTTGCCTACGGCGGGACTAGCGGGGCGGTTGGCCCAGTACTTC. Translation gives CASSLPTAGLAGRLAQYF. This chain links TRBV7-9 with TRBJ2-5, with 13 positions matching TRBD2. The J segment lost 9 bases and the V segment lost 3 bases, leaving 16 bases of the junction unmatched. The CDR3 runs 18 residues. The germline CDR1 and CDR2 sequences are SEHNR and FQNEAQ (reference sequence).

The J gene is TRBJ1-1, the V gene TRBV6-1; 7 nucleotides line up with TRBD1. This CDR3 is built from 15 residues. In germline, CDR1 is MNHNS, CDR2 SASEGT. J gave up 6 bases and V 7 bases, and 14 bases lay outside the gene matches. CDR3 nucleotide sequence: TGTGCCAGCACCTCCCGGGGGACAGCCGACTCTGAAGCTTTCTTT. This codes for CASTSRGTADSEAFF.

The V gene is TRBV2, the J gene TRBJ1-1; D is unclear. This CDR3 spans 11 amino acids. Germline V CDR1 and CDR2: SNHLY, FYNNEI. The V end lost 10 bases, the J end lost 1 base, and 7 bases lay between the germline ends. The CDR3 DNA sequence: TGTGCCACTGCCGGGAACACTGAAGCTTTCTTT. It codes for CATAGNTEAFF.

The rearrangement links TRBV6-6 to TRBJ1-5; TRBD1 might be the D (5 bases). Trimming removed 10 bases at V and 2 bases at J, with 9 bases between. CDR1 and CDR2 from the germline V gene are MNHNY and SVGAGI (reference sequence). The CDR3 covers 12 residues. CDR3 DNA sequence: TGTGCCACAGAAGGGGGCAATCAGCCCCAGCATTTT. Amino acids: CATEGGNQPQHF.

Only one count was recorded for this clone. V usage is TRBV15 and J usage is TRBJ1-2; 7 nucleotides agree with TRBD1. With 5 bases clipped from V and 2 bases from J, the junction kept 14 bases outside the gene matches. The CDR3 has 17 amino acids. Germline CDR1 LNHNV, CDR2 YYDKDF (reference sequence). CDR3 residues: CATSSVFGDSSNYGYTF. CDR3 in DNA: TGTGCCACCAGCTCTGTTTTTGGGGACAGCTCAAACTATGGCTACACCTTC.

The rearrangement uses TRBV19 and TRBJ2-6; D is ambiguous. Trimming removed 0 bases from V and 2 bases from J, with 8 bases in between. Germline V CDR1 and CDR2: LNHDA, SQIVND (reference sequence). The CDR3 is made up of 16 amino acids. CDR3 amino acids: CASSIEALAGANVLTF. The DNA for the CDR3 is TGTGCCAGTAGTATAGAGGCGCTAGCTGGGGCCAACGTCCTGACTTTC.

V and J are TRBV9 and TRBJ2-7, with D maybe TRBD1 (6 bases). There are 13 residues in the CDR3. Trimming took 4 bases from V and 6 from J, leaving 14 bases between them. Germline CDR1 and CDR2: SGDLS and YYNGEE. The CDR3 nucleotides are TGTGCCAGCAGCCTTAAACAGGGATTCGAGCAGTACTTC. Its translation: CASSLKQGFEQYF.

The chain combines TRBV13 with TRBJ2-5; D unclear. Germline V gives CDR1 PRHDT, CDR2 FYEKMQ (reference sequence). Trimming stripped 5 bases from V and 3 bases from J, with 7 bases between. The CDR3 runs to 12 residues. The CDR3 DNA is TGTGCCAGCAGCACTCCCAAAGAGACCCAGTACTTC. Translation: CASSTPKETQYF.

The sample holds a few counts of this clone. This sequence joins TRBV6-4 and TRBJ2-3; D call uncertain. V was pared by 4 bases and J by 0 bases, with 8 bases between. CDR3 size: 14 residues. Per the germline V gene, CDR1 is MRHNA and CDR2 is SNTAGT. The CDR3 nucleotides read TGTGCCAGCAGTGGGTCCGGGAGCACAGATACGCAGTATTTT. Translation gives CASSGSGSTDTQYF.

Comments on this clone: Its ends do not fully match the called genes, so a read error is possible. The gene calls are TRBV5-1 and TRBJ2-1, with 8 bases matching TRBD2. Germline CDR1 SGHRS, CDR2 YFSETQ. This CDR3 has 15 amino acids. CDR3 protein: CVSSSPSGSYNEQFF. CDR3 DNA sequence: TGCGTCAGCAGCTCTCCTAGCGGGTCCTACAATGAGCAGTTCTTC. Based on the CDR3 plus reference TRBV5-1 and TRBJ2-1, the full variable domain is KAGVTQTPRYLIKTRGQQVTLSCSPISGHRSVSWYQQTPGQGLQFLFEYFSETQRNKGNFPGRFSGRQFSNSRSEMNVSTLELGDSALYLCVSSSPSGSYNEQFFGPGTRLTVL.

The CDR3 region is CASSPEQGIYNEQFF. CDR3 bases: TGTGCCAGCAGCCCTGAACAGGGGATCTACAATGAGCAGTTCTTC. This chain joins TRBV7-2 and TRBJ2-1; 7 bases map to TRBD1. The V gene end was trimmed by 5 bases and the J gene end by 3 bases; junction bases not matched to a gene: 7. Germline V CDR1 and CDR2: SGHTA, FQGNSA. The length of the CDR3 is 15 residues. The variable domain in full, with the rest retrieved from reference TRBV7-2 and TRBJ2-1, is GAGVSQSPSNKVTEKGKDVELRCDPISGHTALYWYRQSLGQGLEFLIYFQGNSAPDKSGLPSDRFSAERTGGSVSTLTIQRTQQEDSAVYLCASSPEQGIYNEQFFGPGTRLTVL.

In its sample, this clone was seen a few times. The rearrangement links TRBV7-9 to TRBJ2-1, with TRBD2 matching over 12 bases. Trimming cost V 5 bases and J 4 bases; bases outside gene matches: 15. Germline values: CDR1 SEHNR, CDR2 FQNEAQ (reference sequence). This CDR3 is 19 amino acids long. Here the CDR3 DNA reads TGTGCCAGCAGCCAAGGTGTGCTAGCGGGAGGGCCGCGGTACAATGAGCAGTTCTTC. Amino acid sequence: CASSQGVLAGGPRYNEQFF.

V and J are TRBV6-5 and TRBJ1-2; 10 bases are shared with TRBD1. CDR1 and CDR2 from the germline V gene are MNHEY and SVGAGI. Unmatched junction bases numbered 5, after V lost 6 bases and J lost 1 base. CDR3 length: 15 residues. CDR3 in DNA: TGTGCCAGCAGGACAGGGGGCCCGATTAACTATGGCTACACCTTC. Its translation is CASRTGGPINYGYTF.

J is TRBJ1-1 and V is TRBV10-1; D not certain. This CDR3 has 15 amino acids. Germline CDR1 is WNHNN and CDR2 is SYGVQD (reference sequence). V lost 3 bases to trimming and J lost 0 bases, with 11 bases between them. CDR3 amino acids: CASSDWGDMNTEAFF. The CDR3, as DNA: TGCGCCAGCAGTGATTGGGGAGACATGAACACTGAAGCTTTCTTT.

CDR3 bases: TGTGCCAGCAGTGCAGGGAGGGCTGAAGCTTTCTTT. Translation: CASSAGRAEAFF. The V and J genes are TRBV6-5 and TRBJ1-1; TRBD1 might be the D (5 bases). Trimming removed 5 bases from V and 6 bases from J, with 10 bases in between. CDR1 MNHEY and CDR2 SVGAGI come from the germline V gene. The CDR3 has 12 residues.

V and J are TRBV6-1 and TRBJ1-5; maybe TRBD1 (6 bases). The germline V gene has CDR1 MNHNS and CDR2 SASEGT. The CDR3 extends over 16 amino acids. Trimming pared 2 bases from V and 4 bases from J, leaving 15 bases between. The CDR3 DNA reads as TGTGCCAGCAGTGAACCCCGGGGGGCGCAAAATCAGCCCCAGCATTTT. Encoded protein: CASSEPRGAQNQPQHF.

The chain carries TRBV9 and TRBJ2-5, with 13 bases lining up with TRBD2. V shed 0 bases, J shed 4 bases, and the junction held 3 bases outside the gene matches. The germline V gene has CDR1 SGDLS and CDR2 YYNGEE. This CDR3 spans 16 amino acids. CDR3 region: CASSVGGLAGSETQYF. In DNA, the CDR3 is TGTGCCAGCAGCGTAGGGGGACTAGCGGGGTCAGAGACCCAGTACTTC.

This clone was observed a handful of times. This chain joins TRBV27 and TRBJ2-2; 7 nucleotides agree with TRBD2. Looked up from germline, CDR1 is MNHEY and CDR2 is SMNVEV (reference sequence). The CDR3 consists of 14 residues. J lost 5 bases, V lost 1 base, and 1 base had no gene match. CDR3 sequence (DNA): TGTGCCAGCAGTTTATGGGAGGGGACCGGGGAGCTGTTTTTT. Amino acid sequence: CASSLWEGTGELFF.

This clone was recorded a few times. The genes are TRBV2 and TRBJ1-5; TRBD1 matches at 9 bases. V shed 4 bases and J 7 bases; nucleotides not matched to a gene: 8. Germline V gene sequence: CDR1 SNHLY, CDR2 FYNNEI. The CDR3 runs 15 residues. The CDR3 spells CASSGTWTGEQPQHF. In DNA, the CDR3 is TGTGCCAGCAGTGGTACTTGGACAGGGGAACAGCCCCAGCATTTT.

The genes are TRBV6-5 and TRBJ2-7; TRBD1 agrees at 9 bases. With V trimmed by 5 bases and J by 7 bases, 9 bases remained unmatched. From germline, CDR1 is MNHEY and CDR2 SVGAGI. This CDR3 is built from 14 residues. CDR3 bases: TGTGCCAGCAGTGAGGGACAGGGAATCTGGGAGCAGTACTTC. It translates to CASSEGQGIWEQYF.

This chain joins TRBV5-8 and TRBJ1-5; a weak D match, TRBD1 (6 bases). Germline CDR1 and CDR2: SGHTS and YDEGEE. The ends were cut back, 3 bases at V and 1 base at J, with 8 bases in the middle. The CDR3 contains 14 residues. The CDR3 coding sequence is TGTGCCAGCAGCTCTCAGGGGAGCAATCAGCCCCAGCATTTT. Translating gives CASSSQGSNQPQHF.

The chain joins TRBV5-1 to TRBJ1-2; tentatively, D is TRBD1 (5 bases). CDR3 size: 13 residues. Trimming left V 6 bases short and J 8 bases short, with 17 bases between. Per the germline V gene, CDR1 is SGHRS and CDR2 is YFSETQ. CDR3 nucleotides: TGCGCCAGCAACCCCGGGGCGGGGACCGGCTACACCTTC. It encodes CASNPGAGTGYTF.